Below, 27 T cell receptor beta chains from the same sample are listed, as sequenced in a study of blood T cell repertoires in COVID-19. Profiling relied on immunoSEQ multiplex PCR, and the TCRdb table lists in-frame clones only, not all of them. Of 250,000 to 350,000 clones in the sample, around nine tenths are singletons; the top ten hold approximately 6%. The sequencing input was PBMCs or T cells enriched from blood (not recorded which). The source is a middle-aged woman who had recovered from COVID-19.

There are many counts of this clone. This rearrangement joins TRBV7-9 to TRBJ2-2; perhaps TRBD2 as D (6 bases). V dropped 3 bases and J dropped 7 bases, with 21 bases sitting between them. CDR1 and CDR2 (germline): SEHNR, FQNEAQ (reference sequence). CDR3 length equals 17 residues. The CDR3 region is CASSFTPGRGIGGELFF. The CDR3 bases are TGTGCCAGCAGCTTTACCCCTGGTCGGGGGATTGGCGGGGAGCTGTTTTTT. Filled out from reference TRBV7-9 and TRBJ2-2, the complete variable domain reads DTGVSQNPRHKITKRGQNVTFRCDPISEHNRLYWYRQTLGQGPEFLTYFQNEAQLEKSRLLSDRFSAERPKGSFSTLEIQRTEQGDSAMYLCASSFTPGRGIGGELFFGEGSRLTVL.

The rearrangement links TRBV6-5 to TRBJ2-7, with 7 bases matching TRBD2. Germline V gene sequence: CDR1 MNHEY, CDR2 SVGAGI. Trimming cost V 6 bases and J 4 bases; bases outside gene matches: 12. The CDR3 runs to 15 residues. The CDR3 is CASSNTGGSLYEQYF. The DNA of the CDR3 is TGTGCCAGCAGCAACACCGGCGGGAGTTTGTACGAGCAGTACTTC.

The chain links TRBV5-1 to TRBJ2-7, with D possibly TRBD1 on 5 matching bases. Germline V gives CDR1 SGHRS, CDR2 YFSETQ. This CDR3 has 18 residues. The V end was cut by 4 bases, the J end by 2 bases, with 25 bases between. CDR3 sequence reads: CASSLRQGTSLAAYEQYF. CDR3 coding DNA: TGCGCCAGCAGCCTCCGGCAGGGTACATCTTTGGCCGCCTACGAGCAGTACTTC.

This chain uses TRBV5-1 with TRBJ2-6, with no clear D. V lost 5 bases and J lost 0, with 9 bases in between. Germline loops: CDR1 SGHRS, CDR2 YFSETQ. CDR3 length equals 15 residues. DNA for the CDR3: TGCGCCAGCAGGGGCAGTCCCTCTGGGGCCAACGTCCTGACTTTC. Translation gives CASRGSPSGANVLTF.

This chain uses TRBV11-2 with TRBJ2-6; TRBD1 aligns across 10 bases. Germline-derived CDR1 and CDR2 are SGHAT and FQNNGV. V was clipped by 5 bases and J by 4 bases; unmatched bases: 14. The CDR3 totals 19 residues. This CDR3 reads CASSEGQGVPLAGANVLTF. CDR3 nucleotide sequence: TGTGCCAGCAGCGAAGGACAGGGGGTTCCCTTGGCCGGGGCCAACGTCCTGACTTTC.

The chain combines TRBV5-6 with TRBJ2-5; 12 nucleotides line up with TRBD1. Trimming at V came to 4 bases and at J to 5 bases, leaving 6 bases not matched to a gene. This CDR3 is built from 15 residues. CDR1 and CDR2 from the germline V gene are SGHDT and YYEEEE. The CDR3 spells CASSIGTGGPETQYF. CDR3 nucleotide sequence: TGTGCCAGCAGCATCGGGACAGGGGGCCCGGAGACCCAGTACTTC. Variable domain in full (rest from reference TRBV5-6 and TRBJ2-5): DAGVTQSPTHLIKTRGQQVTLRCSPKSGHDTVSWYQQALGQGPQFIFQYYEEEERQRGNFPDRFSGHQFPNYSSELNVNALLLGDSALYLCASSIGTGGPETQYFGPGTRLLVL.

This chain links TRBV6-6 with TRBJ2-1, with TRBD2 matching 8 bases. V was pared by 2 bases and J by 8 bases, with 5 bases of the junction left unmatched. CDR1 is MNHNY, CDR2 SVGAGI, per germline (reference sequence). The length of the CDR3 is 14 residues. Here the CDR3 reads CASSYGLAGDEQFF. The CDR3 bases are TGTGCCAGCAGTTACGGTCTAGCGGGTGATGAGCAGTTCTTC.

The V gene is TRBV28, the J gene TRBJ1-1; D is unresolved. Trimming stripped 3 bases from V and 5 bases from J, with 13 bases between. The CDR3 has 14 amino acids. Germline-derived CDR1 and CDR2 are MDHEN and SYDVKM. The CDR3 loop reads CASSLAAGSTEAFF. CDR3 DNA sequence: TGTGCCAGCAGTTTGGCAGCGGGGAGTACTGAAGCTTTCTTT.

This chain links TRBV28 with TRBJ1-2; D ambiguous. Trimming stripped 5 bases from V and 4 bases from J, with 14 bases between. The CDR3 loop spans 14 amino acids. Germline assignment: CDR1 MDHEN and CDR2 SYDVKM. CDR3: CASSPPGGGYGYTF. The DNA for the CDR3 is TGTGCCAGCAGTCCGCCGGGAGGAGGCTATGGCTACACCTTC.

This clone was counted once. The CDR3 here is CASSSTGADTLYAYEQYF. CDR3 in DNA: TGTGCCAGCAGCTCGACCGGTGCCGACACCCTGTACGCCTACGAGCAGTACTTC. The chain is built from TRBV6-2 or TRBV6-3 and TRBJ2-7; D is unresolved. Germline values: CDR1 MNHEY, CDR2 SVGEGT. Trimming stripped 6 bases from V and 2 bases from J, with 26 bases between. The CDR3 is 18 residues long.

J is TRBJ2-2 and V is TRBV13, with TRBD1 as a possible D gene (5 bases). Germline V gives CDR1 PRHDT, CDR2 FYEKMQ (reference sequence). V was cut by 5 bases and J by 5 bases, with 12 bases left in between. CDR3 length equals 14 residues. The CDR3 DNA sequence: TGTGCCAGCAGCGCCAGGGTTTCTACCGGGGAGCTGTTTTTT. The encoded protein is CASSARVSTGELFF. The full variable domain, completed using reference TRBV13 and TRBJ2-2, is AAGVIQSPRHLIKEKRETATLKCYPIPRHDTVYWYQQGPGQDPQFLISFYEKMQSDKGSIPDRFSAQQFSDYHSELNMSSLELGDSALYFCASSARVSTGELFFGEGSRLTVL.

The chain is built from TRBV28 and TRBJ2-1; D is unresolved. Trimming pared 4 bases from V and 7 bases from J, leaving 5 bases between. The length of the CDR3 is 11 residues. Germline values: CDR1 MDHEN, CDR2 SYDVKM. Written as DNA, the CDR3 is TGTGCCAGCAGTTCGAGGAATGAGCAGTTCTTC. Its protein is CASSSRNEQFF.

This chain links TRBV5-4 with TRBJ2-3; TRBD2 agrees at 9 bases. J was trimmed by 5 bases and V by 3 bases; bases with no gene match: 10. The CDR3 sequence is 16 residues long. Per germline, CDR1 SGHNT and CDR2 YYREEE (reference sequence). CDR3 in DNA: TGTGCCAGCAGCTCCCGGGTAGCGGGAGCCCAAGATACGCAGTATTTT. Protein product: CASSSRVAGAQDTQYF.

This chain uses TRBV7-2 with TRBJ2-3, with D perhaps TRBD1 (5 bases). This CDR3 is 15 amino acids long. The germline CDR1 and CDR2 sequences are SGHTA and FQGNSA. V was trimmed by 0 bases and J by 5 bases, leaving 12 bases between them. The DNA for the CDR3 is TGTGCCAGCAGCTTAGCTGGGGCAGGTATAGATACGCAGTATTTT. Its protein product is CASSLAGAGIDTQYF.

The CDR3, as DNA: TGTGCCAGCTCACCAACAGGGGGTCAGGAGACCCAGTACTTC. It is translated as CASSPTGGQETQYF. The rearrangement uses TRBV18 and TRBJ2-5; TRBD1 matches 8 bases. V trimming: 2 bases; J trimming: 5 bases; junction bases outside the gene matches: 4. CDR1 KGHSH and CDR2 LQKENI come from the germline V gene. This CDR3 spans 14 amino acids.

This chain links TRBV18 with TRBJ1-2; 9 bases agree with TRBD1. Trimming removed 5 bases from V and 7 bases from J; junction bases left unmatched: 5. The CDR3 runs 13 residues. From germline, CDR1 is KGHSH and CDR2 LQKENI. CDR3 sequence: CASSMGQGPGYTF. CDR3 nucleotides: TGTGCCAGCTCAATGGGACAGGGCCCTGGCTACACCTTC.

V usage is TRBV28 and J usage is TRBJ2-1, with a weak D call TRBD2 (6 bases). The germline V gene encodes CDR1 MDHEN and CDR2 SYDVKM. The CDR3 covers 18 residues. Trimming removed 3 bases from V and 0 bases from J, with 18 bases in between. CDR3 nucleotides: TGTGCCAGCAGTTTTGGCCTAGGCAGCGGGTCCTCCTACAATGAGCAGTTCTTC. Translation: CASSFGLGSGSSYNEQFF. The whole variable domain, filled in from reference TRBV28 and TRBJ2-1, reads DVKVTQSSRYLVKRTGEKVFLECVQDMDHENMFWYRQDPGLGLRLIYFSYDVKMKEKGDIPEGYSVSREKKERFSLILESASTNQTSMYLCASSFGLGSGSSYNEQFFGPGTRLTVL.

The chain joins TRBV5-6 to TRBJ1-2; TRBD1 aligns across 7 bases. V lost 5 bases, J lost 6 bases, and 10 bases stayed unmatched. CDR1 and CDR2 (germline): SGHDT, YYEEEE. CDR3 length equals 14 residues. The CDR3 loop is CASRRRGQGHGYTF. The CDR3 coding sequence is TGTGCCAGCAGGAGAAGGGGGCAGGGTCATGGCTACACCTTC.

A single count supports this clone. This CDR3 reads CASRPSSGRPYNEQFF. The CDR3 nucleotides are TGTGCCAGCAGACCCTCTAGCGGGAGGCCTTACAATGAGCAGTTCTTC. The rearrangement uses TRBV27 and TRBJ2-1; 11 nucleotides agree with TRBD2. With 6 bases clipped from V and 4 bases from J, the junction kept 8 bases outside the gene matches. The CDR3 covers 16 residues. Germline loops: CDR1 MNHEY, CDR2 SMNVEV (reference sequence).

The chain combines TRBV7-9 with TRBJ1-6; D uncertain. Trimming shortened V by 3 bases and J by 11 bases, and 14 bases separated the two germline ends. The CDR3 covers 14 residues. CDR1 and CDR2 from the germline V gene are SEHNR and FQNEAQ (reference sequence). The CDR3 protein is CASSFGMGEPPLHF. The CDR3 DNA reads as TGTGCCAGCAGCTTCGGAATGGGAGAACCACCCCTCCACTTT.

This rearrangement joins TRBV24-1 to TRBJ2-5, with 7 bases identical to TRBD2. Germline CDR1 is KGHDR and CDR2 is SFDVKD. J was trimmed by 2 bases and V by 7 bases; bases with no gene match: 6. There are 14 residues in the CDR3. CDR3 DNA: TGTGCCACCAGCCCTAGCGGCCCACAAGAGACCCAGTACTTC. Amino acid sequence: CATSPSGPQETQYF.

The rearrangement uses TRBV2 and TRBJ2-7; no clear D gene. The V gene lost 5 bases and the J gene lost 6 bases, with 8 bases spanning the gap. Germline loops: CDR1 SNHLY, CDR2 FYNNEI. CDR3 length equals 11 residues. The CDR3 spells CASSSTSEQYF. CDR3 bases: TGTGCCAGCAGTTCAACTTCCGAGCAGTACTTC.

This chain joins TRBV10-3 and TRBJ2-2, with 8 bases that match TRBD2. Germline V CDR1 and CDR2: ENHRY, SYGVKD. The CDR3 spans 14 residues. V gave up 6 bases and J gave up 3 bases; unmatched junction bases: 3. CDR3 protein: CAISPTSDTGELFF. Written as DNA, the CDR3 is TGTGCCATCAGCCCGACTAGCGACACCGGGGAGCTGTTTTTT.

The chain couples TRBV6-5 to TRBJ2-1; 12 nucleotides agree with TRBD1. V lost 7 bases and J lost 6; bases outside the gene matches: 7. The CDR3 has 15 amino acids. Per the germline V gene, CDR1 is MNHEY and CDR2 is SVGAGI. In DNA, the CDR3 is TGTGCCAGCACTAGGGACAGGGGGCGCCCCAATGAGCAGTTCTTC. As protein: CASTRDRGRPNEQFF.

V gene TRBV19 combines with J gene TRBJ1-1; 9 nucleotides match TRBD1. The V gene end was trimmed by 10 bases and the J gene end by 0 bases; junction bases not matched to a gene: 9. Germline V CDR1 and CDR2: LNHDA, SQIVND (reference sequence). The CDR3 spans 15 residues. For the CDR3, the DNA is TGTGCCACCATGGGACAGGGAGCGGTGAACACTGAAGCTTTCTTT. Translation: CATMGQGAVNTEAFF.

The chain has TRBV30 and TRBJ1-1; no clear D. V was shortened by 4 bases and J by 5 bases, with 20 bases between the two germline ends. There are 15 residues in the CDR3. CDR1 GTSNPN and CDR2 SVGIG come from the germline V gene (reference sequence). The chain's CDR3 is CAWTSEASSATEAFF. The CDR3 region has the DNA TGTGCCTGGACCAGTGAGGCCAGTTCGGCGACTGAAGCTTTCTTT.

A word on this clone: Other DNA sequences in the sample encode the same CDR3. The rearrangement uses TRBV28 and TRBJ2-6, with 7 bases aligning to TRBD2. The CDR3 consists of 15 residues. Trimming cost V 2 bases and J 2 bases; bases outside gene matches: 0. Per the germline V gene, CDR1 is MDHEN and CDR2 is SYDVKM. DNA for the CDR3: TGTGCCAGCAGTTTAGGGGGGGCTGGGGCCAACGTCCTGACTTTC. It encodes CASSLGGAGANVLTF.